Following are 23 T cell receptor beta chains from one sample sequenced in a study of blood T cell repertoires in COVID-19. The table came from immunoSEQ multiplex PCR; TCRdb's copy has only in-frame clones and leaves some out. The profile shows hundreds of thousands of clones, about four fifths of them singletons. The sequencing sample was made of peripheral blood. The receptors were gathered from a woman at least 80 years old with acute or convalescent COVID-19.

V is TRBV7-3 and J is TRBJ2-3; TRBD2 agrees at 11 bases. CDR1 is SGHTA and CDR2 is FQGTGA in the germline V gene. CDR3 length equals 15 residues. With V trimmed by 5 bases and J by 2 bases, 3 bases remained unmatched. The CDR3 nucleotides are TGTGCCAGCAGCCCACTAGCGGGGGACACAGATACGCAGTATTTT. Encoded protein: CASSPLAGDTDTQYF.

The chain recombines TRBV5-1 with TRBJ2-2; the D gene is possibly TRBD1 (5 bases). CDR1 and CDR2 from the germline V gene are SGHRS and YFSETQ. Trimming cost V 1 base and J 3 bases, with 13 bases left between them. This CDR3 region has 16 residues. Here the CDR3 reads CASSLSVQADTGELFF. In DNA form, the CDR3 reads TGCGCCAGCAGCTTGTCGGTACAGGCCGACACCGGGGAGCTGTTTTTT. The whole variable domain, filled in from reference TRBV5-1 and TRBJ2-2, reads KAGVTQTPRYLIKTRGQQVTLSCSPISGHRSVSWYQQTPGQGLQFLFEYFSETQRNKGNFPGRFSGRQFSNSRSEMNVSTLELGDSALYLCASSLSVQADTGELFFGEGSRLTVL.

V usage is TRBV7-2 and J usage is TRBJ2-5; 7 nucleotides match TRBD2. The CDR3 is made up of 15 amino acids. V trimming: 7 bases; J trimming: 2 bases; junction bases outside the gene matches: 10. The germline CDR1 and CDR2 sequences are SGHTA and FQGNSA. The chain's CDR3 is CASTLASGDQETQYF. The CDR3 nucleotides are TGTGCCAGCACCCTTGCCAGCGGGGATCAAGAGACCCAGTACTTC.

The chain carries TRBV6-2 or TRBV6-3 and TRBJ2-7; 7 nucleotides match TRBD1. V shed 0 bases and J 1 base; nucleotides not matched to a gene: 6. The CDR3 has 16 amino acids. CDR1 and CDR2 (germline): MNHEY, SVGEGT. CDR3 nucleotides: TGTGCCAGCAGTTACTCTGACAGGGTAGGATCCTACGAGCAGTACTTC. Amino acids: CASSYSDRVGSYEQYF.

The chain recombines TRBV11-2 with TRBJ1-6, with 9 bases lining up with TRBD1. The germline CDR1 and CDR2 sequences are SGHAT and FQNNGV. There are 17 residues in the CDR3. The ends lost 4 bases at V and 2 bases at J; junction bases unmatched: 6. The chain's CDR3 is CASSSGTGRTYNSPLHF. CDR3 coding DNA: TGTGCCAGCAGCTCCGGGACAGGGAGGACCTATAATTCACCCCTCCACTTT.

The chain uses TRBV10-3 and TRBJ2-3; TRBD2 agrees at 10 bases. Germline V CDR1 and CDR2: ENHRY, SYGVKD. The CDR3 covers 18 residues. Losses at the gene ends were 2 bases for V and 2 bases for J; bases not matched to a gene: 10. The CDR3 DNA follows: TGTGCCATCAGTGAGAGGCTAGCGGGGGAGACCTACACAGATACGCAGTATTTT. The encoded protein is CAISERLAGETYTDTQYF.

This chain uses TRBV25-1 with TRBJ2-7; 7 nucleotides line up with TRBD1. Germline CDR1 is MGHDK and CDR2 is SYGVNS. The V and J ends lost 1 base and 1 base, in that order; junction bases with no gene match: 10. This CDR3 region has 17 residues. In DNA, the CDR3 is TGTGCCAGCAGTGAATCCCATCTCAGGGGGTATTCCTACGAGCAGTACTTC. It specifies CASSESHLRGYSYEQYF.

V gene TRBV7-6 combines with J gene TRBJ1-3; TRBD1 is a possible D gene (6 bases). The length of the CDR3 is 14 residues. Germline V gene lookup returns CDR1 SGHVS and CDR2 FNYEAQ. V was pared by 5 bases and J by 4 bases, with 12 bases between. Written as DNA, the CDR3 is TGTGCCAGCAGCCAAACAGGGTCCGGAAACACCATATATTTT. Protein: CASSQTGSGNTIYF. The full variable domain, with the rest looked up from reference TRBV7-6 and TRBJ1-3, is GAGVSQSPRYKVTKRGQDVALRCDPISGHVSLYWYRQALGQGPEFLTYFNYEAQQDKSGLPNDRFSAERPEGSISTLTIQRTEQRDSAMYRCASSQTGSGNTIYFGEGSWLTVV.

V and J are TRBV7-9 and TRBJ1-6; D call uncertain. Germline V gives CDR1 SEHNR, CDR2 FQNEAQ (reference sequence). This CDR3 comprises 14 residues. V was shortened by 4 bases and J by 5 bases, with 9 bases between the two germline ends. The CDR3 bases are TGTGCCAGCAGCTGGACCGGGGATAATTCACCCCTCCACTTT. The encoded protein is CASSWTGDNSPLHF.

The V call is TRBV5-1, the J call TRBJ1-2; no clear D gene. Deletions cut 0 bases from V and 1 base from J, with 7 bases between. Germline V gene lookup returns CDR1 SGHRS and CDR2 YFSETQ. This CDR3 is 14 amino acids long. CDR3 sequence: CASSLDGSNYGYTF. The CDR3 region has the DNA TGCGCCAGCAGCTTGGATGGGAGTAACTATGGCTACACCTTC.

In its sample, this clone was seen once. The gene calls are TRBV5-4 and TRBJ2-2; D is perhaps TRBD1 (6 bases). The V and J ends lost 0 bases and 4 bases respectively, with 13 bases between them. This CDR3 spans 16 amino acids. CDR1 and CDR2 (germline): SGHNT, YYREEE (reference sequence). The CDR3 is CASSLGQGLSTGELFF. In DNA form, the CDR3 reads TGTGCCAGCAGCTTGGGTCAGGGGTTGTCCACCGGGGAGCTGTTTTTT.

The rearrangement uses TRBV6-2 or TRBV6-3 and TRBJ2-7; possibly TRBD2 for D (6 bases). Germline V lookup: CDR1 MNHEY, CDR2 SVGEGT. The CDR3 runs to 14 residues. V lost 4 bases to trimming and J lost 4 bases, with 14 bases between them. The CDR3 DNA sequence: TGTGCCAGCAGTTCCCCCTCGCGGGGATACGAGCAGTACTTC. The encoded protein is CASSSPSRGYEQYF.

V and J are TRBV5-6 and TRBJ2-7; TRBD2 matches at 9 bases. CDR1 is SGHDT and CDR2 is YYEEEE in the germline V gene. The CDR3 is 15 residues long. Trimming at V came to 0 bases and at J to 3 bases, leaving 4 bases not matched to a gene. The CDR3 DNA is TGTGCCAGCAGCTTGGGGAGCGGGAGGTTCTACGAGCAGTACTTC. This encodes CASSLGSGRFYEQYF.

This clone was detected once. This chain connects TRBV7-9 to TRBJ1-4; D gene uncertain. The V and J ends lost 0 bases and 8 bases respectively, with 13 bases between them. This CDR3 region has 15 residues. Per germline, CDR1 SEHNR and CDR2 FQNEAQ (reference sequence). The chain's CDR3 is CASSLALDSGEKLFF. The CDR3 DNA follows: TGTGCCAGCAGCTTAGCGTTAGACTCTGGCGAAAAACTGTTTTTT.

The gene calls are TRBV7-9 and TRBJ1-2; D is undetermined. This CDR3 is built from 12 residues. Germline CDR1 is SEHNR and CDR2 is FQNEAQ (reference sequence). Trimming took off 4 bases at V and 1 base at J, with 4 bases between the two ends. As DNA, the CDR3 is TGTGCCAGCAGCTCCCTTAACTATGGCTACACCTTC. Its translation: CASSSLNYGYTF.

The rearrangement joins TRBV24-1 to TRBJ1-4; D may be TRBD1 (6 bases). V lost 0 bases, J lost 5 bases, and 12 bases lay in between. The CDR3 spans 16 residues. The germline CDR1 and CDR2 sequences are KGHDR and SFDVKD. For the CDR3, the DNA is TGTGCCACCAGTGATTTGCCCGGACAGACAAATGAAAAACTGTTTTTT. It specifies CATSDLPGQTNEKLFF.

The chain links TRBV7-8 to TRBJ2-7, with 7 bases lining up with TRBD2. Trimming took 0 bases from V and 2 from J; bases not matched to a gene: 4. CDR3 length: 15 amino acids. The germline CDR1 and CDR2 sequences are SGHVS and FQNEAQ. CDR3 amino acids: CASSLAVGGPYEQYF. The CDR3 bases are TGTGCCAGCAGCTTAGCCGTGGGAGGGCCCTACGAGCAGTACTTC.

The rearrangement uses TRBV19 and TRBJ2-4, with TRBD1 identical over 8 bases. V shed 6 bases and J 0 bases; nucleotides not matched to a gene: 13. This CDR3 has 18 residues. Germline V CDR1 and CDR2: LNHDA, SQIVND (reference sequence). This CDR3 is CASRALTGGGLAKNIQYF. The CDR3 DNA is TGTGCCAGTAGAGCCCTTACAGGGGGTGGACTAGCCAAAAACATTCAGTACTTC. The whole variable domain, remainder taken from reference TRBV19 and TRBJ2-4, is DGGITQSPKYLFRKEGQNVTLSCEQNLNHDAMYWYRQDPGQGLRLIYYSQIVNDFQKGDIAEGYSVSREKKESFPLTVTSAQKNPTAFYLCASRALTGGGLAKNIQYFGAGTRLSVL.

J is TRBJ2-3 and V is TRBV11-2, with 11 bases aligning to TRBD2. Germline CDR1 reads SGHAT; CDR2 reads FQNNGV. V was clipped by 4 bases and J by 2 bases; unmatched bases: 5. This CDR3 region has 16 residues. The CDR3 sequence: CASSSGLAVITDTQYF. The CDR3 bases are TGTGCCAGCAGCTCGGGACTAGCGGTGATCACAGATACGCAGTATTTT. The variable domain in full, completed from reference TRBV11-2 and TRBJ2-3, reads EAGVAQSPRYKIIEKRQSVAFWCNPISGHATLYWYQQILGQGPKLLIQFQNNGVVDDSQLPKDRFSAERLKGVDSTLKIQPAKLEDSAVYLCASSSGLAVITDTQYFGPGTRLTVL.

V gene TRBV5-1 combines with J gene TRBJ1-2, with D tentatively TRBD1 (6 bases). V was shortened by 0 bases and J by 8 bases, with 20 bases between the two germline ends. Germline values: CDR1 SGHRS, CDR2 YFSETQ. There are 16 residues in the CDR3. CDR3 DNA: TGCGCCAGCAGCTTGGCCAGGGGCCGGAACCACGGGGGCTACACCTTC. Encoded protein: CASSLARGRNHGGYTF.

The V and J genes are TRBV5-1 and TRBJ2-3; 9 nucleotides line up with TRBD2. Germline trimming cut 0 bases from V and 5 bases from J; bases unmatched to any gene: 7. CDR1 SGHRS and CDR2 YFSETQ come from the germline V gene. The CDR3 is 16 amino acids. For the CDR3, the DNA is TGCGCCAGCAGCTTGGCCGCGGGGGGGCCGGGAGATACGCAGTATTTT. Translation: CASSLAAGGPGDTQYF. Together with reference TRBV5-1 and TRBJ2-3, the CDR3 gives the full variable domain: KAGVTQTPRYLIKTRGQQVTLSCSPISGHRSVSWYQQTPGQGLQFLFEYFSETQRNKGNFPGRFSGRQFSNSRSEMNVSTLELGDSALYLCASSLAAGGPGDTQYFGPGTRLTVL.

The chain joins TRBV6-5 to TRBJ2-2, with D possibly TRBD2 on 6 matching bases. With 6 bases removed from V and 0 bases from J, the gap between germline ends came to 11 bases. CDR1 MNHEY and CDR2 SVGAGI come from the germline V gene. The CDR3 covers 15 residues. In DNA, the CDR3 is TGTGCCAGCAGAGCGGACTATTCGAACACCGGGGAGCTGTTTTTT. The encoded protein is CASRADYSNTGELFF.

Notes on this clone: Sequence at one end of the junction differs from germline and may be a read error. The V call is TRBV7-7, the J call TRBJ2-5, with 9 bases fitting TRBD1. The CDR3 consists of 16 residues. The germline CDR1 and CDR2 sequences are SSHAT and FNYEAQ (reference sequence). CDR3 DNA sequence: TGTGCTAGCAGCTCGCTGGGACAGGGAGTACAAGAGACCCAGTACTTC. The encoded protein is CASSSLGQGVQETQYF.